This is a list of T cell receptor beta chains from one sample in a study of T cell changes during pregnancy in multiple sclerosis. Using immunoSEQ multiplex PCR, the repertoire was profiled, and TCRdb retains in-frame clones only, with some absent. The sample lists around 55,000 clones; about 92% were seen once. The starting material was CD8+ T cells from peripheral blood mononuclear cells, obtained in the second trimester of pregnancy. All receptors come from a female donor with multiple sclerosis, enrolled in a pregnancy study. Each CDR3 is given with its conserved first and last residue. Fields, in order: V gene, D gene, clone size, J gene, CDR3 DNA, CDR3 protein. D genes are given only for firm matches. Clone size is stated in some rows and not others, as once, few, many or a class when expanded.

TRBV11-2	NA	NA	TRBJ1-3	TGTGCCAGCAGCCAAAGCCTTATTGGAAACACCATATATTTT	CASSQSLIGNTIYF
TRBV11-2	NA	NA	TRBJ2-7	TGTGCCAGCAGCCTGGCGGGCGCGTCCTACGAGCAGTACTTC	CASSLAGASYEQYF
TRBV6-5	TRBD2	NA	TRBJ2-7	TGTGCCAGCAGCTATACTAGCGACTCGTCCTACGAGCAGTACTTC	CASSYTSDSSYEQYF
TRBV9	TRBD1	NA	TRBJ1-2	TGTGCCAGCAGCGAGGGGGACAGGGACTATGGCTACACCTTC	CASSEGDRDYGYTF
TRBV4-2	NA	NA	TRBJ1-2	TGTGCCAGCAGCCAAGATTCGACAGGAGTCTATGGCTACACCTTC	CASSQDSTGVYGYTF
TRBV7-9	NA	NA	TRBJ2-7	TGTGCCAGCACAACTACAAATATAGGCTCCTCGTGGTTC	CASTTTNIGSSWF
TRBV27	TRBD1	once	TRBJ1-5	TGTGCCAGCAGAAGGGACAGCCATAGCAATCAGCCCCAGCATTTT	CASRRDSHSNQPQHF
TRBV6-1	TRBD1	few	TRBJ1-1	TGTGCCAGCAGGACAGGGGGTTGGACTGAAGCTTTCTTT	CASRTGGWTEAFF
TRBV4-3	NA	NA	TRBJ1-4	TGCGCCAGCAGCCAAGGGCAGGGGCCGAATGAAAAACTGTTTTTT	CASSQGQGPNEKLFF
TRBV4-1	NA	NA	TRBJ1-3	TGCGCCAGCAGCCAAGAAGGGAGGTCAGGAAACACCATATATTTT	CASSQEGRSGNTIYF
TRBV12-5	NA	once	TRBJ2-7	TGTGCTAGTGGGCATAGTAATCCCTACGAGCAGTACTTC	CASGHSNPYEQYF
TRBV10-1	TRBD2	NA	TRBJ2-1	TGCGCCACCGCGACTAGCTTAAACAATGAGCAGTTCTTC	CATATSLNNEQFF
TRBV29-1	TRBD2	NA	TRBJ2-1	TGCAGCGCCAAGATAGCGGGGGGCGGCTACAATGAGCAGTTCTTC	CSAKIAGGGYNEQFF
TRBV5-4	TRBD1	NA	TRBJ1-4	TGTGCCAGCAGCTTGGTAGGGACAGGGTACGGTAATGAAAAACTGTTTTTT	CASSLVGTGYGNEKLFF
TRBV13	NA	NA	TRBJ2-7	TGTGCCAGCAGCTTAAGCAGGGGTTCGCAGGTCCACGAGCAGTACTTC	CASSLSRGSQVHEQYF
TRBV5-1	TRBD2	NA	TRBJ2-7	TGCGCCAGCACCGCCGGGACTAGGGCCTACGAGCAGTACTTC	CASTAGTRAYEQYF
TRBV5-1	TRBD2	few	TRBJ2-7	TGCGCCAGCAGCTTGTCTAGCGGCTGGGGTTACGAGCAGTACTTC	CASSLSSGWGYEQYF
TRBV15	TRBD2	NA	TRBJ2-1	TGTGCCACCAGCTTACTAGGACTAGCGGGAGGGTGGAATGAGCAGTTCTTC	CATSLLGLAGGWNEQFF
TRBV4-1	TRBD1	NA	TRBJ1-1	TGCGCCAGCAGCCCCTTTGACAGGGGGGCGGATGAAGCTTTCTTT	CASSPFDRGADEAFF
TRBV19	TRBD1	NA	TRBJ2-7	TGTGCCAGTGGAGGGACAGGGGGCCCCTACGAGCAGTACTTC	CASGGTGGPYEQYF
TRBV30	NA	NA	TRBJ2-3	TGTGCCTGGAGTCCCCTCGCGGAGAGAAGGTCAGATACGCAGTATTTT	CAWSPLAERRSDTQYF
TRBV19	NA	NA	TRBJ2-7	TGTGCCAGACTAGGGCCCTGGGGTGAGCAGTACTTC	CARLGPWGEQYF
TRBV29-1	NA	NA	TRBJ2-5	TGCAGCGTCCCTCCCGTGGGGGCCCCAGAGACCCAGTACTTC	CSVPPVGAPETQYF
TRBV27	TRBD2	NA	TRBJ2-1	TGTGCCAGCAGTTTAGCGGGGGGGCCTAATGAGCAGTTCTTC	CASSLAGGPNEQFF
TRBV2	TRBD2	NA	TRBJ2-1	TGTGCCAGCAGCAGGGGACTAGCGGGGGGAGGGTCCTACAATGAGCAGTTCTTC	CASSRGLAGGGSYNEQFF
TRBV19	NA	NA	TRBJ2-2	TGTGCCAGTCTCGAGAGGGATCGGGGGGCTGGCGGGGAGCTGTTTTTT	CASLERDRGAGGELFF
TRBV5-1	TRBD1	NA	TRBJ2-5	TGCGCCAGCACGATAGGACAGGGCCAAGAGACCCAGTACTTC	CASTIGQGQETQYF
TRBV13	NA	NA	TRBJ2-1	TGTGCCAGCAGCATGGGACTTAGGCTCAATGAGCAGTTCTTC	CASSMGLRLNEQFF
TRBV10-1	NA	NA	TRBJ2-1	TGCGCCAGCAGTGAGTACCCGACAGGACAGTCCTACAATGAGCAGTTCTTC	CASSEYPTGQSYNEQFF
TRBV12-5	NA	NA	TRBJ1-2	TGTGCTAGTGGTCCGATAGACAGTGCGGGCTACACCTTC	CASGPIDSAGYTF
TRBV6-4	TRBD2	NA	TRBJ2-3	TGTGCCAGCAGTGACTATAGCGGGGACACAGATACGCAGTATTTT	CASSDYSGDTDTQYF
TRBV29-1	TRBD1	NA	TRBJ1-2	TGCAGCATTCCCAGGGGGAGTTATGGCTACACCTTC	CSIPRGSYGYTF
TRBV19	NA	NA	TRBJ1-5	TGTGCCAGTAGTATCCGTCGGGATCAGCCCCAGCATTTT	CASSIRRDQPQHF
TRBV15	NA	NA	TRBJ2-5	TGTGCCACCAGCAGAGCGCAACAGGGTATGACGGAGACCCAGTACTTC	CATSRAQQGMTETQYF
TRBV27	TRBD2	NA	TRBJ2-7	TGTGCCAGCGGGGGGGGCTACGAGCAGTACTTC	CASGGGYEQYF
TRBV4-3	NA	NA	TRBJ1-5	TGCGCCAGCAGCCAAGACCGGGGGTATAGCAATCAGCCCCAGCATTTT	CASSQDRGYSNQPQHF
TRBV29-1	NA	NA	TRBJ2-1	TGCAGCGTTCCCTCGCAGGACAGCGCAGGCAATGAGCAGTTCTTC	CSVPSQDSAGNEQFF
TRBV27	NA	NA	TRBJ1-5	TGTGCCAGCAGTTCCCGGGTCCCCGGGGAGCCCCAGCATTTT	CASSSRVPGEPQHF
TRBV19	NA	NA	TRBJ1-2	TGTGCCAGTAGTATTATCGAGGGGGAGAGATTCTATGGCTACACCTTC	CASSIIEGERFYGYTF
TRBV13	NA	NA	TRBJ2-1	TGTGCCAGCAGCTTCTGGGGAGGAGGGAGAAATGAGCAGTTCTTC	CASSFWGGGRNEQFF
TRBV23-1	NA	NA	TRBJ1-1	TGCGCCAGCAGTCAATCTGACAGCATCAACACTGAAGCTTTCTTT	CASSQSDSINTEAFF